This is a list of T cell receptor beta chains from one sample in a study of T cells in Graves' hyperthyroidism and ophthalmopathy. TCRdb re-called the multiplex PCR reads with MiXCR, one entry per CDR3 protein. The profile shows 350,000 to 400,000 distinct CDR3 sequences, less than 20% of them singletons. Sequencing was performed on blood. These receptors were collected from a man aged 18 to 35 with Graves' ophthalmopathy. CDR3s include the opening cysteine and the closing phenylalanine or tryptophan. A D gene is named only where the DNA matches it firmly. Clone size is not always given. Where it is, it says once, few, many or a class for expanded clones.

D: TRBD1
V: TRBV12-3/TRBV12-4
J: TRBJ1-2
size: many
CDR3: CASRPGDRAYGYTF
DNA: TGTGCCAGCAGACCGGGAGACAGGGCCTATGGCTACACCTTC

D: NA
V: TRBV4-1
J: TRBJ2-2
size: few
CDR3: CASSPRAGLGTGELFF
DNA: TGCGCCAGCAGCCCCCGAGCGGGCTTGGGGACCGGGGAGCTGTTTTTT

D: NA
V: TRBV5-5
J: TRBJ1-4
size: few
CDR3: CASSLVPAEKLFF
DNA: TGTGCCAGCAGCTTGGTTCCCGCCGAAAAACTGTTTTTT

D: NA
V: TRBV9
J: TRBJ1-2
size: many
CDR3: CASSVQSDRGYGYTF
DNA: TGTGCCAGCAGCGTACAGTCAGACAGAGGCTATGGCTACACCTTC

D: NA
V: TRBV13
J: TRBJ2-3
size: many
CDR3: CASSLVGAADTQYF
DNA: TGTGCCAGCAGCTTAGTGGGCGCGGCAGATACGCAGTATTTT

D: TRBD1
V: TRBV6-1
J: TRBJ2-1
size: few
CDR3: CASRTAGTGGTDEQFF
DNA: TGTGCCAGCAGAACCGCCGGGACAGGGGGCACGGATGAGCAGTTCTTC

D: NA
V: TRBV7-6
J: TRBJ2-1
size: NA
CDR3: CASSLGAAHSYNEQFF
DNA: TGTGCCAGCAGCTTAGGGGCAGCTCACTCCTACAATGAGCAGTTCTTC

D: NA
V: TRBV12-3/TRBV12-4
J: TRBJ1-2
size: many
CDR3: CASSSTNYGYTF
DNA: TGTGCCAGCAGTTCCACCAACTATGGCTACACCTTC

D: NA
V: TRBV20-1
J: TRBJ1-5
size: few
CDR3: CSTDSNQPQHF
DNA: TGCAGTACTGACAGCAATCAGCCCCAGCATTTT

D: NA
V: TRBV20-1
J: TRBJ1-1
size: many
CDR3: CSPSREMNTEAFF
DNA: TGCAGTCCTTCCAGGGAAATGAACACTGAAGCTTTCTTT

D: NA
V: TRBV12-3/TRBV12-4
J: TRBJ1-2
size: NA
CDR3: CASSDGTPNNYGYTF
DNA: TGTGCCAGCAGTGATGGGACACCCAATAACTATGGCTACACCTTC

D: TRBD1
V: TRBV6-1
J: TRBJ1-2
size: NA
CDR3: CASRSRQGAYNGYTF
DNA: TGTGCCAGCAGGTCCAGACAGGGGGCCTACAATGGCTACACCTTC

D: NA
V: TRBV6-1
J: TRBJ2-3
size: few
CDR3: CASSELARDTQYF
DNA: TGTGCCAGCAGTGAACTGGCTAGAGATACGCAGTATTTT

D: NA
V: TRBV2
J: TRBJ1-5
size: many
CDR3: CASKGSMVYQPQHF
DNA: TGTGCCAGCAAGGGTTCCATGGTGTATCAGCCCCAGCATTTT

D: NA
V: TRBV12-3/TRBV12-4
J: TRBJ1-5
size: few
CDR3: CASSTQSDQPQHF
DNA: TGTGCCAGCAGCACTCAGTCGGATCAGCCCCAGCATTTT

D: NA
V: TRBV19
J: TRBJ1-4
size: NA
CDR3: CASTSRGTNEKLFF
DNA: TGTGCCAGTACCTCTAGGGGGACTAATGAAAAACTGTTTTTT

D: NA
V: TRBV12-3/TRBV12-4
J: TRBJ2-4
size: many
CDR3: CASSFYGWAGNIQYF
DNA: TGTGCCAGCAGTTTTTATGGTTGGGCGGGAAACATTCAGTACTTC

D: NA
V: TRBV7-3
J: TRBJ1-2
size: NA
CDR3: CASSTTGTPNYGYTF
DNA: TGTGCCAGCAGCACCACAGGAACCCCTAACTATGGCTACACCTTC

D: NA
V: TRBV28
J: TRBJ2-2
size: many
CDR3: CASSLPTNTGELFF
DNA: TGTGCCAGCAGTTTACCAACGAACACCGGGGAGCTGTTTTTT

D: TRBD1
V: TRBV6-1
J: TRBJ1-2
size: NA
CDR3: CASRPRQGLVYGYTF
DNA: TGTGCCAGCAGGCCTCGACAGGGATTGGTCTATGGCTACACCTTC

D: TRBD1
V: TRBV29-1
J: TRBJ2-1
size: few
CDR3: CSVETGDTYNEQFF
DNA: TGCAGCGTTGAAACAGGGGATACGTACAATGAGCAGTTCTTC

D: TRBD2
V: TRBV6-1
J: TRBJ2-1
size: NA
CDR3: CASCLAGGVVDEQFF
DNA: TGTGCCAGCTGCCTAGCGGGGGGCGTTGTCGATGAGCAGTTCTTC

D: NA
V: TRBV12-3/TRBV12-4
J: TRBJ2-1
size: NA
CDR3: CASSIRGLYNEQFF
DNA: TGTGCCAGCAGCATCAGGGGTCTCTACAATGAGCAGTTCTTC

D: NA
V: TRBV6-1
J: TRBJ2-7
size: many
CDR3: CASSSDSYEQYF
DNA: TGTGCCAGCTCATCGGATTCCTACGAGCAGTACTTC

D: NA
V: TRBV5-1
J: TRBJ1-1
size: NA
CDR3: CASSRGTADTEAFF
DNA: TGCGCCAGCAGCCGGGGCACAGCCGACACTGAAGCTTTCTTT

D: NA
V: TRBV2
J: TRBJ1-6
size: many
CDR3: CASSSGGSYNSPLHF
DNA: TGTGCCAGCAGTAGTGGGGGTTCCTATAATTCACCCCTCCACTTT

D: TRBD1
V: TRBV12-3/TRBV12-4
J: TRBJ2-3
size: many
CDR3: CASSRDRGRGTDTQYF
DNA: TGTGCCAGCAGTCGCGACAGGGGAAGGGGCACAGATACGCAGTATTTT

D: NA
V: TRBV2
J: TRBJ1-2
size: many
CDR3: CASRGQAVNYGYTF
DNA: TGTGCCAGCAGAGGACAAGCAGTTAACTATGGCTACACCTTC

D: NA
V: TRBV4-1
J: TRBJ2-7
size: NA
CDR3: CASSQAATMSYEQYF
DNA: TGCGCCAGCAGCCAAGCAGCGACAATGAGCTACGAGCAGTACTTC